This TCR beta chain appears in the sequencing data of a study of blood T cell repertoires in COVID-19. The trim removed 3 bases at V and 8 bases at J, leaving 9 bases unmatched. This CDR3 region has 14 residues. CDR1 MNHEY and CDR2 SMNVEV come from the germline V gene (reference sequence). Authors' analysis steps: Reference gene primers were amplified, and this amplification served to estimate nucleated cell counts. The repertoire was sequenced with immunoSEQ multiplex PCR; TCRdb's copy has only in-frame clones and lacks some. V, J and clone size were drawn from that table, and D and trimming were deduced from the DNA. The profile shows about 130,000 clones, around 86% of them singletons.

Sequencing input: PBMCs or T cells enriched from blood (not recorded which). The rearrangement uses TRBV27 and TRBJ1-2; 7 bases agree with TRBD1. The clonotype was recovered from a man aged 50 to 60 who had recovered from COVID-19. CDR3 DNA sequence: TGTGCCAGCAGTTTTCAGGGGGTCGGGGGAGGCTACACCTTC. This codes for CASSFQGVGGGYTF.